This T cell receptor (beta chain) emerged from a study of cytomegalovirus exposure and HLA in healthy donors. Study-level results: Rarity held for most TCR sequences, but there were some public TCRs that occurred in many donors. A further, later analysis showed that HLA-associated TCR beta chains (compared with equally common others) were more clonally expanded.

Use of 60 Vbeta and 13 Jbeta primers characterized the PCR. Using immunoSEQ multiplex PCR, the repertoire was profiled, and TCRdb retains in-frame clones only, with some absent. The repertoire holds about 110,000 clones, 65% to 75% seen once, with around 4% in the top ten. About this clone: The antigen is not known.

Germline assignment: CDR1 KGHSH and CDR2 LQKENI. V was cut by 1 base and J by 3 bases, with 5 bases left in between. This CDR3 region has 13 residues. The rearrangement links TRBV18 to TRBJ2-3; no reliable D call. The sample taken for sequencing was PBMCs. This clonotype originated in a middle-aged woman in good health and CMV-seropositive. The CDR3 spells CASSPRATDTQYF. The CDR3 bases are TGTGCCAGCTCACCACGGGCTACAGATACGCAGTATTTT.